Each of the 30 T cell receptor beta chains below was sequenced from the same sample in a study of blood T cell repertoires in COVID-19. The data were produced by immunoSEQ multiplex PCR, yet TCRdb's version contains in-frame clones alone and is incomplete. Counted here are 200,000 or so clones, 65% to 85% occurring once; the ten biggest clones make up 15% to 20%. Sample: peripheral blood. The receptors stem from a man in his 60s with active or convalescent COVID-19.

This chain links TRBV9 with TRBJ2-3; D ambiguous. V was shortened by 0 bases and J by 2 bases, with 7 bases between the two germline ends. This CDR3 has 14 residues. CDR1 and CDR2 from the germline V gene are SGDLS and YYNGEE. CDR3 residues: CASSVASYTDTQYF. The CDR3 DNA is TGTGCCAGCAGCGTAGCTTCCTACACAGATACGCAGTATTTT.

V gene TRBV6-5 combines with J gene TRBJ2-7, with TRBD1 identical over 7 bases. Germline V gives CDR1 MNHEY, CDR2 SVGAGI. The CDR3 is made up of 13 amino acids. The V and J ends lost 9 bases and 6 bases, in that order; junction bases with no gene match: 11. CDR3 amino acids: CASITGVQAEQYF. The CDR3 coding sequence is TGTGCCAGTATTACAGGGGTCCAGGCCGAGCAGTACTTC.

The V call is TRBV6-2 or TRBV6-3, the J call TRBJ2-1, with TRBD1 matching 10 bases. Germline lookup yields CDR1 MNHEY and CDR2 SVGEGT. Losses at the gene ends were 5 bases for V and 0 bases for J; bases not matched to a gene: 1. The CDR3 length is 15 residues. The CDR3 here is CASSRDRGSYNEQFF. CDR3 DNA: TGTGCCAGCAGTAGGGACAGGGGCTCCTACAATGAGCAGTTCTTC.

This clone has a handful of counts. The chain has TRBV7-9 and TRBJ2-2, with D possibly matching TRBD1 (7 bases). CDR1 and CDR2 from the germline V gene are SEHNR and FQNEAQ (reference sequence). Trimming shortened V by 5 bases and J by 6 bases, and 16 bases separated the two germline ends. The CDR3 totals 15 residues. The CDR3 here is CASSPMGGQSGELFF. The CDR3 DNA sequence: TGTGCCAGCAGCCCCATGGGGGGACAGTCCGGGGAGCTGTTTTTT.

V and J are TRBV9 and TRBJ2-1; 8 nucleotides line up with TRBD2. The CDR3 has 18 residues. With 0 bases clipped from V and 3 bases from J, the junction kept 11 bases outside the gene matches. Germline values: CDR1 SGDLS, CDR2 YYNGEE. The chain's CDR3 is CASSVVGRAVDGYNEQFF. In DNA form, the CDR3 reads TGTGCCAGCAGCGTAGTCGGGAGGGCCGTCGACGGCTACAATGAGCAGTTCTTC. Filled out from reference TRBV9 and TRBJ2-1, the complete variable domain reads DSGVTQTPKHLITATGQRVTLRCSPRSGDLSVYWYQQSLDQGLQFLIQYYNGEERAKGNILERFSAQQFPDLHSELNLSSLELGDSALYFCASSVVGRAVDGYNEQFFGPGTRLTVL.

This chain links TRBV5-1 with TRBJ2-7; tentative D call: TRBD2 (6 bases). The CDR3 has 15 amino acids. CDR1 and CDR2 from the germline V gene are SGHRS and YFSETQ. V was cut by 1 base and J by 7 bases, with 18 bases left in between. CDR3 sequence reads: CASSLSTGAKGEQYF. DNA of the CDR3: TGCGCCAGCAGCTTGTCGACGGGAGCGAAGGGGGAGCAGTACTTC.

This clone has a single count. CDR3 in DNA: TGTGCCAGCAGCTCGGACAGACACACTGAAGCTTTCTTT. This sequence encodes CASSSDRHTEAFF. The chain joins TRBV5-5 to TRBJ1-1; D may be TRBD1 (6 bases). Per the germline V gene, CDR1 is SGHKS and CDR2 is YYEKEE (reference sequence). The CDR3 runs to 13 residues. Trimming shortened V by 3 bases and J by 3 bases, and 9 bases separated the two germline ends.

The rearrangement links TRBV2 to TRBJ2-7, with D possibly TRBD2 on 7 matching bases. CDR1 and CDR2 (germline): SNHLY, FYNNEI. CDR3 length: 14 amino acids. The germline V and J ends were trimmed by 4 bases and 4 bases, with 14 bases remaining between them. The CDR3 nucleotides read TGTGCCAGCAGTGGGGGGGCGGGAGATTACGAGCAGTACTTC. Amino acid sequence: CASSGGAGDYEQYF.

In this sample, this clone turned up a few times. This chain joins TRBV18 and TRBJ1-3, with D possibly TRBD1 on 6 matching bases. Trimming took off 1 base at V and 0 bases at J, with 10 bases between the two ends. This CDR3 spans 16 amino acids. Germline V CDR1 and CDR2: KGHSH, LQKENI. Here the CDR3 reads CASSPQTGLSGNTIYF. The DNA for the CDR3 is TGTGCCAGCTCACCACAAACAGGGCTCTCTGGAAACACCATATATTTT.

The CDR3 spells CASSPGTSGSSYEQYF. The CDR3 coding sequence is TGTGCCAGCTCACCCGGGACTAGCGGGAGTTCTTACGAGCAGTACTTC. The chain joins TRBV18 to TRBJ2-7, with 14 bases matching TRBD2. The junction had 5 bases not matched to a gene; V was cut back by 3 bases and J by 4 bases. The CDR3 totals 16 residues. Germline CDR1 and CDR2: KGHSH and LQKENI.

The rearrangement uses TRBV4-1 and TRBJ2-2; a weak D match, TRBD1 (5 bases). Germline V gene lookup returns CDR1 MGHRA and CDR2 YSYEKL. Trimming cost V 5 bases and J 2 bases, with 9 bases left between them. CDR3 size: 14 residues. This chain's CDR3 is CASSDRGNTGELFF. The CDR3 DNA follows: TGCGCCAGCAGCGATAGGGGTAACACCGGGGAGCTGTTTTTT.

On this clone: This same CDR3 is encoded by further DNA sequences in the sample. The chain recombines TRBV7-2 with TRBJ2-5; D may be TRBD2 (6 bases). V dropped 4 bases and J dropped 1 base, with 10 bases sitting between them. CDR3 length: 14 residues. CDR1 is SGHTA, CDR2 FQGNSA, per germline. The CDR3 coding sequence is TGTGCCAGCAGCTCCCGGCGGGGCCAAGAGACCCAGTACTTC. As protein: CASSSRRGQETQYF.

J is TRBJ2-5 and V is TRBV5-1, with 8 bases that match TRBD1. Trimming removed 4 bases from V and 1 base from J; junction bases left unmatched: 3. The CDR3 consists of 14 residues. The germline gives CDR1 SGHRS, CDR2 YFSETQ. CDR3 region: CASSTGQGQETQYF. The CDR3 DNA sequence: TGCGCCAGCAGCACTGGACAGGGCCAAGAGACCCAGTACTTC.

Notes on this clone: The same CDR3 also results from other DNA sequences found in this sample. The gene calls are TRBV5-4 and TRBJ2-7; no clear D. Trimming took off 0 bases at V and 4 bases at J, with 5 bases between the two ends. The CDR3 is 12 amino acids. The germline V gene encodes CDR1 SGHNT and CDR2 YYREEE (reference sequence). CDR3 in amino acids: CASSLDGYEQYF. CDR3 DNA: TGTGCCAGCAGCTTGGACGGGTACGAGCAGTACTTC.

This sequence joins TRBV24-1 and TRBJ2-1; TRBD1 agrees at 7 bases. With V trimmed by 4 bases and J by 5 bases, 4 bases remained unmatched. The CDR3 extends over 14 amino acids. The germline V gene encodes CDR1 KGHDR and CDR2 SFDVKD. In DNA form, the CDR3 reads TGTGCCACCAGTGACCTCGGACAGGACAATGAGCAGTTCTTC. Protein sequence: CATSDLGQDNEQFF.

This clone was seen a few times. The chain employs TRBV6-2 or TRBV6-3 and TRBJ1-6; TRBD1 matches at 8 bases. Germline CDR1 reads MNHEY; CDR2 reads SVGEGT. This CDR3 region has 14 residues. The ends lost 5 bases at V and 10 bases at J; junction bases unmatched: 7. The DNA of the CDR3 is TGTGCCAGCAGTCCCGACAGGGGAGTCTCACCCCTCCACTTT. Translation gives CASSPDRGVSPLHF.

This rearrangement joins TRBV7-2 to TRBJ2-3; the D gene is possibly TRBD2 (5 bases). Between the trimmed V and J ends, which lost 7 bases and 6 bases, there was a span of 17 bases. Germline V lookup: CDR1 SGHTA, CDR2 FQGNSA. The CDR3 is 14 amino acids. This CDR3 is CASTLRGRWDTQYF. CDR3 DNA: TGTGCCAGCACTTTGAGAGGGAGATGGGATACGCAGTATTTT.

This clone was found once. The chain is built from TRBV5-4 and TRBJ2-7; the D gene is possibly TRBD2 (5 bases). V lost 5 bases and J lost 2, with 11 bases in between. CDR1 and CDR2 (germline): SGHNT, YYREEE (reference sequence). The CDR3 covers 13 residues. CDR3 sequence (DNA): TGTGCCAGCAGTTACGGGGTCACCTACGAGCAGTACTTC. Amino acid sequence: CASSYGVTYEQYF.

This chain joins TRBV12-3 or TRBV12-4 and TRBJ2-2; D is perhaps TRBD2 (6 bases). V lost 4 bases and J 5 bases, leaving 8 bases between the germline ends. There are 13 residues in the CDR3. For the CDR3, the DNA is TGTGCCAGCAGTTGGAGGGAAACCGGGGAGCTGTTTTTT. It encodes CASSWRETGELFF.

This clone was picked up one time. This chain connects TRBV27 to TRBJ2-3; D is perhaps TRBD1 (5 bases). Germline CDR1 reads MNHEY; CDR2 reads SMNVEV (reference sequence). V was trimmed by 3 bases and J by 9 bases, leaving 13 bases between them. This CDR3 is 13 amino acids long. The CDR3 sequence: CASSLGRVGTQYF. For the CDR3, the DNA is TGTGCCAGCAGTTTGGGCAGGGTAGGGACGCAGTATTTT.

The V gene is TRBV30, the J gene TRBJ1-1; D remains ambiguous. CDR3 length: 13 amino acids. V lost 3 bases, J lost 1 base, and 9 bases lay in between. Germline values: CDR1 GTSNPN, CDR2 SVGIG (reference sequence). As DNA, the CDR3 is TGTGCCTGGAGAGGAGGAGAGAACACTGAAGCTTTCTTT. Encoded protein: CAWRGGENTEAFF.

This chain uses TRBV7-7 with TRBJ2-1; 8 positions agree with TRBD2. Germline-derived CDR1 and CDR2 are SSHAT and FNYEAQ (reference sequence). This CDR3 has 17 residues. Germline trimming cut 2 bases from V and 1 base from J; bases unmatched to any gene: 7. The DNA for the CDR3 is TGTGCCAGCAGCTTAACGACTAGCGCTGATTCCTACAATGAGCAGTTCTTC. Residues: CASSLTTSADSYNEQFF.

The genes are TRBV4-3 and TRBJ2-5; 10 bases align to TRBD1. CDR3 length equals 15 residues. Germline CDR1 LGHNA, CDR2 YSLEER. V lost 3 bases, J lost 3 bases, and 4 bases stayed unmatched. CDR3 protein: CASSQWGTGEETQYF. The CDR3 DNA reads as TGCGCCAGCAGCCAGTGGGGGACAGGGGAAGAGACCCAGTACTTC.

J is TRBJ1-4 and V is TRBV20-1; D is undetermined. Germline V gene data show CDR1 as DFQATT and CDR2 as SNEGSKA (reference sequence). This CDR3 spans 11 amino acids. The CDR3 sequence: CSVEGSEKLFF. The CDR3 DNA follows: TGCAGCGTAGAGGGCAGTGAAAAACTGTTTTTT.

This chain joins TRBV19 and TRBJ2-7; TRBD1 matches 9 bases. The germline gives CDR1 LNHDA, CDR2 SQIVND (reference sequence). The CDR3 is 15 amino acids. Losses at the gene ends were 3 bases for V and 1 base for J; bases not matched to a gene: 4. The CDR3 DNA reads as TGTGCCAGTAGTATGGATGGACAGGGGTCCTACGAGCAGTACTTC. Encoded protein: CASSMDGQGSYEQYF.

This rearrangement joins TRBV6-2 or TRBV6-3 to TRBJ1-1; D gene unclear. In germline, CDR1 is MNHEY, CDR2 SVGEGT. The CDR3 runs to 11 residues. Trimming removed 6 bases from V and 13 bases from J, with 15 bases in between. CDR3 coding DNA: TGTGCCAGCAGCCGGGGAGAGATTGTTTTCTTT. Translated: CASSRGEIVFF.

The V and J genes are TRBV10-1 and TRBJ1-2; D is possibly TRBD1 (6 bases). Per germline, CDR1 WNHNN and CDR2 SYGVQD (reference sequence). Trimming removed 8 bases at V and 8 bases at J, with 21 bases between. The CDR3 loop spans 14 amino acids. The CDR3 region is CASRYRVKGAGYTF. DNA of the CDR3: TGCGCCAGCCGTTACAGGGTGAAGGGAGCAGGCTACACCTTC.

The CDR3 coding sequence is TGTGCCAGCAGCCAGGGTGGAGCGGGGGTCTACGAGCAGTACTTC. This codes for CASSQGGAGVYEQYF. This chain connects TRBV7-2 to TRBJ2-7; TRBD2 aligns across 8 bases. In germline, CDR1 is SGHTA, CDR2 FQGNSA. The junction had 9 bases not matched to a gene; V was cut back by 5 bases and J by 3 bases. This CDR3 comprises 15 residues.

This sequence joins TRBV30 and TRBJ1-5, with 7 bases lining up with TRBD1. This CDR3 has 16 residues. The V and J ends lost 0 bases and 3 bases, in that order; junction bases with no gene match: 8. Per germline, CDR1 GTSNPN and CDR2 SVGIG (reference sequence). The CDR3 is CAWSVPATGNNQPQHF. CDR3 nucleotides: TGTGCCTGGAGTGTACCTGCGACAGGGAACAATCAGCCCCAGCATTTT.

Written as DNA, the CDR3 is TGCGCCAGCAGCCAAGTGGGACAGGGGAGGTCACCCCTCCACTTT. It specifies CASSQVGQGRSPLHF. This sequence joins TRBV4-3 and TRBJ1-6; TRBD1 matches at 10 bases. Germline assignment: CDR1 LGHNA and CDR2 YSLEER. CDR3 length: 15 residues. V was clipped by 1 base and J by 10 bases; unmatched bases: 4.